The source of this TCR beta chain is a study of T cells in narcolepsy. Sequenced by immunoSEQ multiplex PCR; TCRdb stores in-frame clones only, minus some. The sample includes tens of thousands of clones, more than 70% seen only once; the top ten take approximately 1.2%. The CDR3 consists of 11 residues. CDR1 and CDR2 (germline): SGHTA, FQGTGA. Trimming took off 2 bases at V and 7 bases at J, with 3 bases between the two ends. The sample was CD45RA- memory CD4+ T cells from PBMCs. The chain joins TRBV7-3 to TRBJ2-1; the D is unclear. The clonotype originates from a human donor with narcolepsy. The CDR3 region is CASSLGNEQFF. In DNA form, the CDR3 reads TGTGCCAGCAGCTTAGGTAATGAGCAGTTCTTC.